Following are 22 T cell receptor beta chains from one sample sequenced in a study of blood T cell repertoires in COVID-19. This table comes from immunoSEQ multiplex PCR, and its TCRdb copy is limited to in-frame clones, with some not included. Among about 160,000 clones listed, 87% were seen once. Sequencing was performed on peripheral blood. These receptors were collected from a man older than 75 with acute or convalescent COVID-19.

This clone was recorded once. CDR3 region: CASNPASGGARPEQYF. CDR3 DNA sequence: TGTGCCAGCAATCCAGCCTCCGGGGGGGCCCGTCCGGAGCAGTACTTC. The chain is built from TRBV28 and TRBJ2-7, with 8 positions matching TRBD2. Trimming took 7 bases from V and 7 from J; bases not matched to a gene: 18. Germline V CDR1 and CDR2: MDHEN, SYDVKM. This CDR3 region has 16 residues.

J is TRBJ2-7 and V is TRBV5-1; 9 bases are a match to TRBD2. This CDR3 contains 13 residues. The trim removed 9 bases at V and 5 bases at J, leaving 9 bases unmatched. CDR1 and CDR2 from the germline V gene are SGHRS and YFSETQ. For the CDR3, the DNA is TGCGCCACGCGAGCGGGAGGAGGCGACGAGCAGTACTTC. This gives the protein CATRAGGGDEQYF.

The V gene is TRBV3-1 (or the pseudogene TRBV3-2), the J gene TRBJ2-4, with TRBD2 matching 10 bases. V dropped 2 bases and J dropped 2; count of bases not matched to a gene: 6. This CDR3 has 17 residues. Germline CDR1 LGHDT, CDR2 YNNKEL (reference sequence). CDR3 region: CASSQWGTSETKNIQYF. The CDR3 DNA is TGTGCCAGCAGCCAATGGGGGACTAGCGAGACCAAAAACATTCAGTACTTC.

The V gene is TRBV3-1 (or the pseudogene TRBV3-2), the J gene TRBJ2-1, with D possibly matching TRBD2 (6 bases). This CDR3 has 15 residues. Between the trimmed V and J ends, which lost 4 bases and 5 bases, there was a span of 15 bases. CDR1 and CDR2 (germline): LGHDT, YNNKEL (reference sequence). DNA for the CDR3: TGTGCCAGCAGCCGTCGGGACTCCTATCACAATGAGCAGTTCTTC. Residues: CASSRRDSYHNEQFF.

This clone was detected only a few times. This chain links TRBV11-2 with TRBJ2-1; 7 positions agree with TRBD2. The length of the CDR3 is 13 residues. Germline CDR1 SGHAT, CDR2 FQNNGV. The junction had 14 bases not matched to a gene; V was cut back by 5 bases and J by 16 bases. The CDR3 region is CASSPLGLGELFF. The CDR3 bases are TGTGCCAGCAGCCCCCTCGGACTAGGCGAACTCTTCTTC.

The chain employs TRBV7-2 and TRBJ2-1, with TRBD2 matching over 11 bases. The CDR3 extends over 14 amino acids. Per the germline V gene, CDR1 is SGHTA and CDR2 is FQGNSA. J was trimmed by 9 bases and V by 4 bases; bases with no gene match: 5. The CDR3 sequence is CASSWGLAVGEQFF. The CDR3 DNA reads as TGTGCCAGCAGCTGGGGACTAGCGGTGGGTGAGCAGTTCTTC.

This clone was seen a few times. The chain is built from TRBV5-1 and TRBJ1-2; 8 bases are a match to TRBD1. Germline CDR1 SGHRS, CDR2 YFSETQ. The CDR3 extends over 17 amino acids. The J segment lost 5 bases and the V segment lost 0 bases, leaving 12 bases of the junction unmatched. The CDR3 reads CASSLAPRQGLPYGYTF. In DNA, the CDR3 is TGCGCCAGCAGCTTGGCCCCGCGACAGGGGTTACCGTATGGCTACACCTTC.

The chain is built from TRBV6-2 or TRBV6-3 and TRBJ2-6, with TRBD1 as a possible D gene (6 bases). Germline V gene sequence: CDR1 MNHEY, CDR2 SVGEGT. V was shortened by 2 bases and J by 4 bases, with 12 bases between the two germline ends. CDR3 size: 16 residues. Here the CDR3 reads CASSYGGAYGANVLTF. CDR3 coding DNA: TGTGCCAGCAGTTACGGGGGCGCTTACGGGGCCAACGTCCTGACTTTC.

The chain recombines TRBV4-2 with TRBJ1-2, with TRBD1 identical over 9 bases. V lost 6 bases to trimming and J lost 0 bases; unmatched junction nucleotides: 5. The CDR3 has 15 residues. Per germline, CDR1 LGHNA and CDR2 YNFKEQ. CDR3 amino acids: CASRRDRASNYGYTF. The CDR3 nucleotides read TGTGCCAGCAGGCGGGACAGGGCATCTAACTATGGCTACACCTTC.

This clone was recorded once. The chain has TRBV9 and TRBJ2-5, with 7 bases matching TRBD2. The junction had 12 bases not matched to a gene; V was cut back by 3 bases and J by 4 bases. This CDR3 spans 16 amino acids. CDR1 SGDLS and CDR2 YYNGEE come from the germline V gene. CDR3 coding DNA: TGTGCCAGCAGCGCCGGTCTTGGACGGGAGGCAGAGACCCAGTACTTC. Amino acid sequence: CASSAGLGREAETQYF.

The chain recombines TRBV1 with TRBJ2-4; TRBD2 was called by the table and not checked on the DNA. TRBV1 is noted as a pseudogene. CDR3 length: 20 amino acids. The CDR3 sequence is CTSSQTVAGGPVIAKNIQYF. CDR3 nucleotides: TGCACCAGCAGCCAAACGGTAGCGGGAGGGCCTGTAATAGCCAAAAACATTCAGTACTTC.

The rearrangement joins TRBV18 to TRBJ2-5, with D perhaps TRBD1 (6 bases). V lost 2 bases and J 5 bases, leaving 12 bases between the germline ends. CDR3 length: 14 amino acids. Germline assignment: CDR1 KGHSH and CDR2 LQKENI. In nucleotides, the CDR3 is TGTGCCAGCTCACCATCAGGGGAGCTGGAGACCCAGTACTTC. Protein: CASSPSGELETQYF. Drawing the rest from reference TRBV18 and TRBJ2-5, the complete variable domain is NAGVMQNPRHLVRRRGQEARLRCSPMKGHSHVYWYRQLPEEGLKFMVYLQKENIIDESGMPKERFSAEFPKEGPSILRIQQVVRGDSAAYFCASSPSGELETQYFGPGTRLLVL.

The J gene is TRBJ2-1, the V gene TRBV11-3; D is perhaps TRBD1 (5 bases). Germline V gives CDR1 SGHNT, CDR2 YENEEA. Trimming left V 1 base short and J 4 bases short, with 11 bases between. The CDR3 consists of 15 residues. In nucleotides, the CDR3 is TGTGCCAGCAGCTTAGTCGACAGTACTTACAATGAGCAGTTCTTC. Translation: CASSLVDSTYNEQFF. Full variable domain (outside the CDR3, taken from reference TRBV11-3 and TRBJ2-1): EAGVVQSPRYKIIEKKQPVAFWCNPISGHNTLYWYLQNLGQGPELLIRYENEEAVDDSQLPKDRFSAERLKGVDSTLKIQPAELGDSAVYLCASSLVDSTYNEQFFGPGTRLTVL.

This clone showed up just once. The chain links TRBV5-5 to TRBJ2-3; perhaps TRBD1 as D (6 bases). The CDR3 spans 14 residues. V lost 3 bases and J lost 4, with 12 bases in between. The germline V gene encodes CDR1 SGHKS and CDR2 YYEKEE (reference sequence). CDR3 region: CASSYQGLADTQYF. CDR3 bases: TGTGCCAGCAGCTACCAGGGGCTTGCAGATACGCAGTATTTT.

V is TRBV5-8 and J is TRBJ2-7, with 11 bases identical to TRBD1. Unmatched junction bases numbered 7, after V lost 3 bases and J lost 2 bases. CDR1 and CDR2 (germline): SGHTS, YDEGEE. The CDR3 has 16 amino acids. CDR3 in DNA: TGTGCCAGCAGCTCGATCTCGGGACAGGGGGCCTACGAGCAGTACTTC. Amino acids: CASSSISGQGAYEQYF. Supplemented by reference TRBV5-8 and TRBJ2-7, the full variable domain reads EAGVTQSPTHLIKTRGQQATLRCSPISGHTSVYWYQQALGLGLQFLLWYDEGEERNRGNFPPRFSGRQFPNYSSELNVNALELEDSALYLCASSSISGQGAYEQYFGPGTRLTVT.

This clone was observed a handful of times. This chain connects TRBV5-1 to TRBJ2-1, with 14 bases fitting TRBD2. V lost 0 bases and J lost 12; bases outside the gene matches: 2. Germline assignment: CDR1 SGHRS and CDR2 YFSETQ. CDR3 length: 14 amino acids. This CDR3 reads CASSLGLAGGWQFF. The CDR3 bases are TGCGCCAGCAGCTTGGGACTAGCGGGGGGGTGGCAGTTCTTC.

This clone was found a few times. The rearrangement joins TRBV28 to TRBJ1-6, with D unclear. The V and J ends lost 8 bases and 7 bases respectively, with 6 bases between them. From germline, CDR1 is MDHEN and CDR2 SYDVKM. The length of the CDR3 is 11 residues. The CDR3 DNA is TGTGCCAGCGAAGAGAATTCACCCCTCCACTTT. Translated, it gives CASEENSPLHF.

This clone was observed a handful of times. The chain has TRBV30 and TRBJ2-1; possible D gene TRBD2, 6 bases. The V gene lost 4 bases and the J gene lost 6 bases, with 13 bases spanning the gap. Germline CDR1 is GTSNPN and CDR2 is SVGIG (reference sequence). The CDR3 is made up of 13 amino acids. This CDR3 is CAWTRGGVNEQFF. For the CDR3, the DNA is TGTGCCTGGACACGGGGCGGGGTCAATGAGCAGTTCTTC.

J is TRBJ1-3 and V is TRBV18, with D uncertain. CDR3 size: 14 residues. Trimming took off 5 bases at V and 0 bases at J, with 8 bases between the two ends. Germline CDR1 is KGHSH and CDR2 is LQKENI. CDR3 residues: CASSTLSSGNTIYF. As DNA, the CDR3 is TGTGCCAGCTCAACCCTTAGCTCTGGAAACACCATATATTTT.

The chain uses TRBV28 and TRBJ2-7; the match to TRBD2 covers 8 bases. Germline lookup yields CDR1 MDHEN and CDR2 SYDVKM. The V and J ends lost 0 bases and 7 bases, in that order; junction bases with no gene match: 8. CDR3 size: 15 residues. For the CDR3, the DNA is TGTGCCAGCAGTTTATGGTCGGGAGGGCCTGGGGAGCAGTACTTC. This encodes CASSLWSGGPGEQYF.

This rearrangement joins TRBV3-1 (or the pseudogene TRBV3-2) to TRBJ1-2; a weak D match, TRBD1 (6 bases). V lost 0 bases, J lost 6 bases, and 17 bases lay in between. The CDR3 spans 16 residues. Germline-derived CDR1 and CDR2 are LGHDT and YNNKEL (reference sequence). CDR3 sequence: CASSQDLLRTVDGYTF. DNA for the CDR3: TGTGCCAGCAGCCAAGATCTGCTACGGACAGTCGATGGCTACACCTTC.

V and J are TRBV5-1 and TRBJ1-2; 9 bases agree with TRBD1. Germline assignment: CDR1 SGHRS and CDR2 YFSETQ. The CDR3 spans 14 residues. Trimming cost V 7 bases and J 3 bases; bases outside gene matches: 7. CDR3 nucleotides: TGCGCCAGCGGGGAACGGACAGGGGACTATGGCTACACCTTC. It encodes CASGERTGDYGYTF.